At least ten counts were recorded for the clone carrying this T cell receptor (beta chain). Antigen: not known. Germline V gene sequence: CDR1 MDHEN, CDR2 SYDVKM. The V gene lost 11 bases and the J gene lost 1 base, with 21 bases spanning the gap. This CDR3 spans 15 amino acids. This sample is drawn from a study of T cells in Graves' hyperthyroidism and ophthalmopathy. Study results and limitations: Stable hyperthyroidism was told apart from ophthalmopathy by a model built on 13 V-J features.

Patients affected by ophthalmopathy presented a Clinical Activity Score of at least 3, a NOSPECS grade of at least 4, and disease duration below 3 months. Diagnoses rested on clinical symptoms, serum thyroxine and TRAb, thyroid ultrasound and orbital computed tomography. The PBMCs were taken from approximately 11 ml of fresh peripheral blood. Researchers took RNA transcripts and amplified the TCR beta CDR3 regions from them. When the TCR CDR3 underwent first-round RT-PCR, the HTBI primer set was used. TCRdb processed the multiplex PCR reads anew with MiXCR; each CDR3 protein has one entry. The sample has more than 500,000 distinct CDR3 sequences, 15% to 20% seen once; the top ten hold 25% to 35%.

This receptor was taken from a woman in her thirties with Graves' ophthalmopathy. Sequencing was carried out using blood. The chain links TRBV28 to TRBJ2-7, with D perhaps matching TRBD1 (6 bases). The CDR3 sequence is CASWVGDTTSYEQYF. The CDR3 region has the DNA TGTGCCTCATGGGTCGGGGACACAACATCCTACGAGCAGTACTTC.